The clone carrying this T cell receptor beta chain was observed a handful of times. The antigen is undetermined. The PCR employed 60 Vbeta primers together with 13 Jbeta primers. Libraries were prepared by immunoSEQ multiplex PCR; TCRdb keeps only in-frame clonotypes and omits some of them. The sample holds under 200,000 clones, 65% to 85% seen once. The data belong to a study of cytomegalovirus exposure and HLA in healthy donors. Study in general: A preliminary data release comprised tens of millions of unique TCRs obtained from HLA-typed donors.

Overall study findings and caveats: In all likelihood, a cluster of highly shared sequence variants was a sequencing artifact. CMV serostatus was the only immune exposure information that was available.

Trimming stripped 5 bases from V and 6 bases from J, with 18 bases between. The CDR3 loop spans 15 amino acids. Germline V lookup: CDR1 SEHNR, CDR2 FQNEAQ (reference sequence). This clonotype originated in a woman in her fifties or sixties in good health and CMV-seropositive. This chain joins TRBV7-9 and TRBJ2-3; D is ambiguous. The material sequenced was PBMCs. CDR3 amino acids: CASSGNFAASDTQYF. The DNA of the CDR3 is TGTGCCAGCAGCGGCAATTTCGCGGCGTCGGATACGCAGTATTTT.